This TCR beta chain appears in the sequencing data of a study of cytomegalovirus exposure and HLA in healthy donors. Researchers ran the PCR with 60 Vbeta and 13 Jbeta primers. Produced via immunoSEQ multiplex PCR; TCRdb's table is partial and in-frame only. Among 170,000 or so clones listed, around four fifths were seen once. Germline V gene sequence: CDR1 SGDLS, CDR2 YYNGEE. Trimming cost V 3 bases and J 6 bases, with 9 bases left between them. The CDR3 spans 13 residues. The table lists this clone with a count of one. This sequence joins TRBV9 and TRBJ2-2; D is ambiguous. This sequence originates from a woman in her 30s in good health and CMV-seropositive. Material: PBMCs. The CDR3 sequence is CASSDRSSGELFF. CDR3 nucleotide sequence: TGTGCCAGCAGCGACCGGAGTTCCGGGGAGCTGTTTTTT.